A single sample is the source of the 25 T cell receptor beta chains below, sequenced in a study of T-cell reconstitution after alpha-beta-depleted transplantation in children. The TCRbeta library was prepared with unique molecular identifiers. TCRdb independently ran MiXCR on the PCR reads; one entry per CDR3 protein. This sample has fewer than 500,000 distinct CDR3 sequences; 43% occur once, and the top ten carry approximately 25%. The material sequenced was PBMCs, taken before TCRalphabeta/CD19-depleted stem cell transplant. Receptor source: a girl aged 2 to 9 with aplastic anemia, due to receive a stem cell transplant.

This clonotype occurred a few times. V gene TRBV5-6 combines with J gene TRBJ2-2; 9 nucleotides align to TRBD1. Germline values: CDR1 SGHDT, CDR2 YYEEEE. CDR3 length: 14 residues. V was clipped by 5 bases and J by 4 bases; unmatched bases: 3. DNA for the CDR3: TGTGCCAGCAGACGGACAGGGGTCACCGGGGAGCTGTTTTTT. Protein sequence: CASRRTGVTGELFF. The full variable domain, with the rest looked up from reference TRBV5-6 and TRBJ2-2, is DAGVTQSPTHLIKTRGQQVTLRCSPKSGHDTVSWYQQALGQGPQFIFQYYEEEERQRGNFPDRFSGHQFPNYSSELNVNALLLGDSALYLCASRRTGVTGELFFGEGSRLTVL.

This clonotype was counted at least ten times. V is TRBV12-3 or TRBV12-4 and J is TRBJ2-7; 8 bases fit TRBD2. Losses at the gene ends were 5 bases for V and 6 bases for J; bases not matched to a gene: 15. The CDR3 is 16 residues long. CDR3 nucleotide sequence: TGTGCCAGCAGTCCGATTTTTAGCGGGAAATATCTCGAGCAGTACTTC. Residues: CASSPIFSGKYLEQYF.

This clonotype was seen repeatedly, ten times or more. The V call is TRBV28, the J call TRBJ2-3; D is tentatively TRBD1 or TRBD2 (5 bases each). This CDR3 spans 15 amino acids. Trimming removed 8 bases at V and 2 bases at J, with 17 bases between. The germline CDR1 and CDR2 sequences are MDHEN and SYDVKM. The CDR3 DNA follows: TGTGCCAGCGCCAACCCGAGGGGCTTCACAGATACGCAGTATTTT. Translation gives CASANPRGFTDTQYF.

As DNA, the CDR3 is TGCAGTGCTACCGACAGGGCCACTGAAGCTTTCTTT. This sequence encodes CSATDRATEAFF. This chain joins TRBV20-1 and TRBJ1-1; 7 positions match TRBD1. Per germline, CDR1 DFQATT and CDR2 SNEGSKA (reference sequence). The ends lost 4 bases at V and 4 bases at J; junction bases unmatched: 3. This CDR3 comprises 12 residues.

The table lists this clonotype with a few counts. The chain uses TRBV20-1 and TRBJ2-3; maybe TRBD1 (5 bases). Germline values: CDR1 DFQATT, CDR2 SNEGSKA (reference sequence). This CDR3 has 11 amino acids. Between the trimmed V and J ends, which lost 5 bases and 5 bases, there was a span of 8 bases. The CDR3 loop reads CSAGQGDTQYF. CDR3 sequence (DNA): TGCAGTGCTGGCCAGGGAGATACGCAGTATTTT.

This chain uses TRBV20-1 with TRBJ2-1, with D perhaps assigned TRBD1 or TRBD2 (5 bases each). The CDR3 consists of 12 residues. Per the germline V gene, CDR1 is DFQATT and CDR2 is SNEGSKA (reference sequence). V was cut by 5 bases and J by 7 bases, with 12 bases left in between. CDR3 in DNA: TGCAGTGCTTGGGGGTTGGGGAATGAGCAGTTCTTC. The encoded protein is CSAWGLGNEQFF.

The V call is TRBV20-1, the J call TRBJ2-7; 7 bases align to TRBD2. Trimming took 3 bases from V and 4 from J; bases not matched to a gene: 3. Germline lookup yields CDR1 DFQATT and CDR2 SNEGSKA (reference sequence). The CDR3 length is 12 residues. Here the CDR3 reads CSASQRGYEQYF. CDR3 bases: TGCAGTGCTAGTCAGCGGGGTTACGAGCAGTACTTC.

The rearrangement uses TRBV7-2 and TRBJ1-3; unclear D gene. The CDR3 is made up of 15 amino acids. V was cut by 1 base and J by 4 bases, with 11 bases left in between. CDR1 SGHTA and CDR2 FQGNSA come from the germline V gene. The CDR3 loop is CASSLDPDWGNTIYF. The CDR3 bases are TGTGCCAGCAGCTTAGACCCGGATTGGGGAAACACCATATATTTT.

This clonotype was found many times. V is TRBV5-1 and J is TRBJ1-1; perhaps TRBD1 as D (5 bases). Trimming pared 3 bases from V and 0 bases from J, leaving 21 bases between. The CDR3 has 18 amino acids. CDR1 is SGHRS, CDR2 YFSETQ, per germline. The DNA of the CDR3 is TGCGCCAGCAGCTCCCCGTCCGGGGCCCCAGGAATGAACACTGAAGCTTTCTTT. Translating gives CASSSPSGAPGMNTEAFF.

This sequence joins TRBV28 and TRBJ2-3; D unresolved. Germline CDR1 MDHEN, CDR2 SYDVKM. The V end lost 5 bases, the J end lost 0 bases, and 6 bases lay between the germline ends. CDR3 size: 13 residues. CDR3 nucleotides: TGTGCCAGCAGTGAATCGAGCACAGATACGCAGTATTTT. This encodes CASSESSTDTQYF. Filled out from reference TRBV28 and TRBJ2-3, the complete variable domain reads DVKVTQSSRYLVKRTGEKVFLECVQDMDHENMFWYRQDPGLGLRLIYFSYDVKMKEKGDIPEGYSVSREKKERFSLILESASTNQTSMYLCASSESSTDTQYFGPGTRLTVL.

The rearrangement uses TRBV5-1 and TRBJ2-1, with 9 bases aligning to TRBD1. Germline V gene data show CDR1 as SGHRS and CDR2 as YFSETQ. The CDR3 has 16 residues. Losses at the gene ends were 3 bases for V and 6 bases for J; bases not matched to a gene: 10. CDR3 residues: CASSWGPGQGINEQFF. CDR3 bases: TGCGCCAGCAGCTGGGGGCCGGGACAGGGAATCAATGAGCAGTTCTTC.

CDR3 amino acids: CASSSRLSTDTQYF. Here the CDR3 DNA reads TGTGCCAGCAGCTCCCGACTTAGCACAGATACGCAGTATTTT. The gene calls are TRBV11-2 and TRBJ2-3; no definite D call. Germline CDR1 and CDR2: SGHAT and FQNNGV. The CDR3 totals 14 residues. V gave up 4 bases and J gave up 0 bases, with 8 bases separating them.

The V call is TRBV7-6, the J call TRBJ2-5; the D gene could be TRBD1 or TRBD2 (5 bases each). This CDR3 spans 15 amino acids. CDR1 and CDR2 (germline): SGHVS, FNYEAQ. With 2 bases removed from V and 5 bases from J, the gap between germline ends came to 15 bases. For the CDR3, the DNA is TGTGCCAGCAGCTTACGGGGCACCCCACAGGAGACCCAGTACTTC. Translated: CASSLRGTPQETQYF.

This chain's CDR3 is CSDIPGVTNTGELFF. The CDR3 DNA follows: TGCAGTGATATCCCGGGGGTTACGAACACCGGGGAGCTGTTTTTT. This chain joins TRBV20-1 and TRBJ2-2; D is possibly TRBD2 (6 bases). The CDR3 runs 15 residues. Germline loops: CDR1 DFQATT, CDR2 SNEGSKA (reference sequence). Trimming shortened V by 7 bases and J by 0 bases, and 15 bases separated the two germline ends.

The J gene is TRBJ2-7, the V gene TRBV20-1; the D is unclear. This CDR3 spans 13 amino acids. V lost 6 bases, J lost 3 bases, and 15 bases lay in between. Germline CDR1 is DFQATT and CDR2 is SNEGSKA (reference sequence). In DNA, the CDR3 is TGCAGTGCAGCCCCGGATGCGCGCTACGAGCAGTACTTC. The encoded protein is CSAAPDARYEQYF.

This clonotype has a handful of counts. The chain recombines TRBV5-4 with TRBJ2-5; D not certain. From germline, CDR1 is SGHNT and CDR2 YYREEE (reference sequence). The CDR3 spans 13 residues. The germline V and J ends were trimmed by 0 bases and 3 bases, with 6 bases remaining between them. CDR3 residues: CASSLDPEETQYF. In DNA form, the CDR3 reads TGTGCCAGCAGCTTGGATCCAGAAGAGACCCAGTACTTC.

This clonotype was observed a few times. CDR3 bases: TGCGCCAGCAGTGGGGGCGGATTCTTAGGAGGGGCCAACGTCCTGACTTTC. Amino acids: CASSGGGFLGGANVLTF. The chain joins TRBV10-2 to TRBJ2-6; D possibly corresponds to TRBD1 (5 bases). Trimming pared 4 bases from V and 4 bases from J, leaving 17 bases between. There are 17 residues in the CDR3. CDR1 and CDR2 from the germline V gene are WSHSY and SAAADI.

The chain joins TRBV5-1 to TRBJ2-1; a weak D match, TRBD1 (6 bases). CDR1 SGHRS and CDR2 YFSETQ come from the germline V gene. V lost 3 bases, J lost 6 bases, and 16 bases lay in between. This CDR3 region has 15 residues. The CDR3 bases are TGCGCCAGCAGCTCTAGTTTGGGGGCAGTCAATGAGCAGTTCTTC. Encoded protein: CASSSSLGAVNEQFF.

This clonotype was picked up many times. J is TRBJ2-7 and V is TRBV5-1; TRBD2 aligns across 9 bases. Germline values: CDR1 SGHRS, CDR2 YFSETQ. V lost 2 bases and J lost 0; bases outside the gene matches: 3. CDR3 length equals 15 residues. CDR3 nucleotides: TGCGCCAGCAGCTTCATTAGCGGGAGCTCCTACGAGCAGTACTTC. This sequence encodes CASSFISGSSYEQYF.

The rearrangement joins TRBV2 to TRBJ1-2; 7 bases map to TRBD1. Per the germline V gene, CDR1 is SNHLY and CDR2 is FYNNEI. This CDR3 spans 15 amino acids. The J segment lost 7 bases and the V segment lost 7 bases, leaving 15 bases of the junction unmatched. The CDR3 DNA is TGTGCCAGCATACCGTCTCAGGGGGTCAAGTCTGGCTACACCTTC. Its translation is CASIPSQGVKSGYTF.

This clonotype showed up many times. The CDR3 sequence is CASSTRTGADTIYF. In DNA, the CDR3 is TGTGCCAGCAGTACCCGGACAGGGGCAGACACCATATATTTT. V is TRBV28 and J is TRBJ1-3, with 9 bases that match TRBD1. J gave up 8 bases and V 5 bases, and 7 bases lay outside the gene matches. CDR1 is MDHEN, CDR2 SYDVKM, per germline. There are 14 residues in the CDR3.

This clonotype showed up just a few times. V and J are TRBV2 and TRBJ2-7; D might be TRBD2 (6 bases). Trimming took 8 bases from V and 3 from J, leaving 23 bases between them. The length of the CDR3 is 16 residues. CDR1 is SNHLY and CDR2 is FYNNEI in the germline V gene. CDR3 residues: CASGTPPGGAVYEQYF. The CDR3 coding sequence is TGTGCCAGCGGGACCCCGCCCGGAGGGGCGGTCTACGAGCAGTACTTC.

This clonotype was detected only a few times. This rearrangement joins TRBV20-1 to TRBJ2-1; TRBD1 or TRBD2 may be the D gene (5 bases each). This CDR3 has 11 amino acids. Germline CDR1 reads DFQATT; CDR2 reads SNEGSKA (reference sequence). Trimming left V 6 bases short and J 6 bases short, with 9 bases between. The CDR3 coding sequence is TGCAGTGCGATTGGGACCAATGAGCAGTTCTTC. It specifies CSAIGTNEQFF.

This clonotype was seen more than once but under ten times. The rearrangement uses TRBV20-1 and TRBJ2-2, with D possibly TRBD2 on 5 matching bases. V lost 5 bases to trimming and J lost 7 bases, with 17 bases between them. CDR3 length: 14 amino acids. Germline V gene data show CDR1 as DFQATT and CDR2 as SNEGSKA (reference sequence). In DNA, the CDR3 is TGCAGTGCTGCGAGCGGACTTTGGGGCGGGGAGCTGTTTTTT. It translates to CSAASGLWGGELFF.

This chain uses TRBV12-3 or TRBV12-4 with TRBJ1-1, with D unclear. This CDR3 is 13 amino acids long. V shed 7 bases and J shed 6 bases, with 15 bases lying between them. CDR3 sequence (DNA): TGTGCCAGCACCATGATAGGGTCCCCTGAAGCTTTCTTT. It translates to CASTMIGSPEAFF.